The following is a T cell receptor (beta chain) sequence with its context. TCRdb's table, derived via immunoSEQ multiplex PCR, lists solely in-frame clones and lacks some. This table holds 300,000 to 400,000 clones, over 70% found once. After removal of 8 bases from V and 4 bases from J, the junction contained 8 bases not matched to a gene. Per the germline V gene, CDR1 is MNHEY and CDR2 is SMNVEV (reference sequence). The CDR3 runs 13 residues. These data belong to a study of blood T cell repertoires in COVID-19. The rearrangement uses TRBV27 and TRBJ2-7; 7 bases map to TRBD1. The specimen was PBMCs or T cells enriched from blood (not recorded which). The sequence was collected from a man aged 30-40 years who had recovered from COVID-19. The CDR3 is CASQEDRRYEQYF. The CDR3 nucleotides read TGTGCCAGCCAGGAGGACAGGAGATACGAGCAGTACTTC.